This TCR beta chain was sequenced during a study of OX40 agonist ivuxolimab in advanced cancers. On the study more broadly: Prior anti-PD-1, anti-PD-L1 or anti-CTLA-4 therapy did not bar entry, and roughly 40% had some. General study results and limits: Dose levels from 0.1 to 3.0 mg/kg saw CD4+ and CD8+ blood T cells expand clonally by week 6.

The CDR3 is 13 residues long. Germline V gives CDR1 SGHTA, CDR2 FQGNSA. V lost 3 bases and J lost 4, with 8 bases in between. To note about this clone: Its target is not known.

The protocol was immunoSEQ multiplex PCR, while the TCRdb copy is restricted to in-frame clones and leaves out a portion. The sample lists about 82,000 clones; less than 90% were seen once. The V and J genes are TRBV7-2 and TRBJ2-3; D ambiguous. The sequence was collected from an adult with an advanced solid tumor such as melanoma, head and neck, liver or kidney cancer. Specimen: CD4+ or CD8+ T cells sorted from blood, collected in a trial of the OX40 agonist ivuxolimab. The CDR3 spells CASSFATSDTQYF. DNA of the CDR3: TGTGCCAGCAGCTTCGCCACCTCAGATACGCAGTATTTT.